Each of the 19 T cell receptor beta chains below was sequenced from the same sample in a study of monozygotic twins with inflammatory bowel disease. TCRdb reworked the 5' RACE reads into one entry per CDR3 protein, no DNA. This sample lists 420,000 or so distinct CDR3 sequences; its ten largest clones have about 2.3%. The sequenced sample consisted of blood. The receptors originated from a human donor with ulcerative colitis or Crohn's disease, or a healthy co-twin of an affected twin (not recorded which).

This sequence joins TRBV4-3 and TRBJ2-1. CDR1 LGHNA and CDR2 YSLEER come from the germline V gene. This CDR3 comprises 14 residues. The CDR3: CASSQDLTRNEQFF.

The J gene is TRBJ1-5, the V gene TRBV10-2; the TCRdb call, TRBD1, lacks DNA for checking. CDR3 length equals 15 residues. CDR1 WSHSY and CDR2 SAAADI come from the germline V gene. The CDR3 is CASSETWTGGQPQHF.

This sequence joins TRBV5-1 and TRBJ2-3; the D gene TCRdb calls, TRBD2, cannot be checked with no DNA. Germline lookup yields CDR1 SGHRS and CDR2 YFSETQ. The CDR3 is 17 residues long. This chain's CDR3 is CASSPYGVAGERDTQYF.

The V call is TRBV6-5, the J call TRBJ2-7; TCRdb gives TRBD1 as the D gene, but with no DNA this cannot be confirmed. The CDR3 is 14 amino acids. The germline CDR1 and CDR2 sequences are MNHEY and SVGAGI. This CDR3 reads CASSYSEKGSEQYF.

The chain uses TRBV20-1 and TRBJ1-2; the D call from TCRdb, TRBD1, cannot be confirmed without DNA. CDR1 is DFQATT, CDR2 SNEGSKA, per germline (reference sequence). This CDR3 region has 13 residues. The CDR3: CSAGDRGGRSYTF.

V gene TRBV3-1 combines with J gene TRBJ1-1; the TRBD1 assignment by TCRdb is unverifiable without DNA. The CDR3 has 15 amino acids. Germline CDR1 LGHDT, CDR2 YNNKEL (reference sequence). The CDR3 spells CASSQNPGGNTEAFF.

J is TRBJ1-5 and V is TRBV7-8. CDR1 SGHVS and CDR2 FQNEAQ come from the germline V gene. This CDR3 is built from 15 residues. CDR3 sequence: CASSLDPRSNQPQHF. Combining the CDR3 with reference TRBV7-8 and TRBJ1-5 gives the whole variable domain GAGVSQSPRYKVAKRGQDVALRCDPISGHVSLFWYQQALGQGPEFLTYFQNEAQLDKSGLPSDRFFAERPEGSVSTLKIQRTQQEDSAVYLCASSLDPRSNQPQHFGDGTRLSIL.

The chain couples TRBV20-1 to TRBJ2-3. This CDR3 is built from 16 residues. Germline V CDR1 and CDR2: DFQATT, SNEGSKA (reference sequence). CDR3: CSARDLVGFPLYTQYF.

This rearrangement joins TRBV5-1 to TRBJ2-7; TCRdb's D gene call, TRBD2, goes unchecked for lack of DNA. The V gene's germline CDR1 is SGHRS and CDR2 YFSETQ. CDR3 length: 15 residues. This chain's CDR3 is CASRSGNQRGYEQYF.

The chain has TRBV5-1 and TRBJ1-1. The CDR3 totals 15 residues. CDR1 and CDR2 (germline): SGHRS, YFSETQ. CDR3 protein: CASSSYTGLNTEAFF.

The chain has TRBV29-1 and TRBJ2-7. Germline loops: CDR1 SQVTM, CDR2 ANQGSEA. CDR3 length equals 14 residues. CDR3 sequence: CSVEAPNNSYEQYF.

The CDR3 sequence is CSAQGQAISNQPQHF. The chain couples TRBV20-1 to TRBJ1-5; TCRdb names TRBD1, which stays unverified in the absence of DNA. CDR3 length equals 15 residues. From germline, CDR1 is DFQATT and CDR2 SNEGSKA (reference sequence).

The V and J genes are TRBV4-2 and TRBJ1-4. The CDR3 is made up of 14 amino acids. Per germline, CDR1 LGHNA and CDR2 YNFKEQ. This CDR3 reads CASSQDWDNEKLFF.

J is TRBJ2-1 and V is TRBV5-1; with no DNA, the TCRdb D assignment of TRBD2 cannot be verified. Germline lookup yields CDR1 SGHRS and CDR2 YFSETQ. The CDR3 runs to 12 residues. The CDR3 sequence is CASSGWDLGQFF.

The rearrangement links TRBV4-3 to TRBJ1-1. This CDR3 comprises 14 residues. Looked up from germline, CDR1 is LGHNA and CDR2 is YSLEER. The CDR3 loop is CASSQDLAGTEAFF.

The chain has TRBV15 and TRBJ2-3; TCRdb reports TRBD1, a call that lacks DNA to check it against. CDR1 is LNHNV and CDR2 is YYDKDF in the germline V gene (reference sequence). This CDR3 region has 13 residues. The CDR3 here is CATSTGPGDTQYF.

V usage is TRBV7-9 and J usage is TRBJ2-1; TCRdb names TRBD2, which stays unverified in the absence of DNA. The germline CDR1 and CDR2 sequences are SEHNR and FQNEAQ (reference sequence). The CDR3 contains 17 residues. The CDR3 spells CASSLGALAGDYNEQFF.

V gene TRBV12-3 or TRBV12-4 combines with J gene TRBJ2-1; TCRdb designates TRBD2, a call that cannot be tested without DNA. This CDR3 has 17 amino acids. The CDR3 here is CASSLRLAGAGYNEQFF.

The CDR3 sequence is CSARAQWTVDTEAFF. This chain joins TRBV20-1 and TRBJ1-1; no DNA is available, so the TRBD1 call from TCRdb remains unchecked. Germline CDR1 and CDR2: DFQATT and SNEGSKA (reference sequence). This CDR3 spans 15 amino acids.